This is a list of T cell receptor beta chains from one sample in a study of T cells in Graves' hyperthyroidism and ophthalmopathy. TCRdb analysed the multiplex PCR reads with MiXCR anew, one entry per CDR3 protein. This sample has 560,000 or so distinct CDR3 sequences, with just under 20% found just once. Material: blood. The receptors come from a man between 40 and 49 years old with Graves' ophthalmopathy. Both conserved end residues are part of each CDR3. A D gene is named only where the DNA matches it firmly. Size tells how often a clone was seen (once, few, many) or the class of an expanded clone, and some rows leave it out.

clone_size d_call j_call v_call cdr3_aa cdr3_nt
many - TRBJ2-3 TRBV7-2 CASSLGSATQYF TGTGCCAGCAGCTTGGGCTCCGCCACGCAGTATTTT
- - TRBJ2-7 TRBV7-8 CASSSRLGRGYEQYF TGTGCCAGCAGTTCTCGCCTAGGGAGAGGCTACGAGCAGTACTTC
few - TRBJ1-6 TRBV7-9 CASSLIHGNSPLHF TGTGCCAGCAGCTTAATACACGGGAATTCACCCCTCCACTTT
many TRBD1 TRBJ1-1 TRBV9 CASSVSTGDTEAFF TGTGCCAGCAGCGTATCGACAGGGGACACTGAAGCTTTCTTT
- - TRBJ1-2 TRBV5-6 CASSLVDGGLNYGYTF TGTGCCAGCAGCTTGGTCGACGGGGGGCTTAACTATGGCTACACCTTC
- TRBD1 TRBJ1-6 TRBV2 CASSGTGGSYNSPLHF TGTGCCAGCAGTGGGACAGGGGGCTCCTATAATTCACCCCTCCACTTT
- TRBD2 TRBJ2-1 TRBV10-1 CASREGGGVDEQFF TGCGCCAGCCGTGAGGGCGGGGGGGTCGATGAGCAGTTCTTC
few - TRBJ1-2 TRBV20-1 CSARDRGGYGYTF TGCAGTGCTAGAGACAGGGGAGGCTATGGCTACACCTTC
- TRBD2 TRBJ2-3 TRBV20-1 CSAPAPSGRAGGGDTQYF TGCAGTGCCCCGGCCCCTAGCGGGAGGGCCGGCGGCGGAGATACGCAGTATTTT
few - TRBJ1-5 TRBV7-9 CASSFGTAGQPQHF TGTGCCAGCAGCTTCGGGACGGCGGGTCAGCCCCAGCATTTT
- TRBD2 TRBJ2-2 TRBV20-1 CSASWTSGLNTGELFF TGCAGTGCTAGTTGGACTAGCGGACTCAACACCGGGGAGCTGTTTTTT
few TRBD1 TRBJ1-1 TRBV6-2/TRBV6-3 CASTLTGPKGTEAFF TGTGCCAGCACCTTGACAGGGCCCAAGGGAACTGAAGCTTTCTTT
- - TRBJ2-6 TRBV11-2 CASSVVRSGANVLTF TGTGCCAGCAGCGTGGTTCGCTCTGGGGCCAACGTCCTGACTTTC
many TRBD2 TRBJ2-7 TRBV10-3 CAIRERSGGSQGDYEQYF TGTGCCATCAGAGAGAGGAGCGGGGGGTCCCAGGGTGACTACGAGCAGTACTTC
- - TRBJ2-1 TRBV10-3 CAISALADEQFF TGTGCCATCAGTGCTCTAGCCGATGAGCAGTTCTTC
- - TRBJ1-2 TRBV30 CAWIRGNYGCTF TGTGCCTGGATCAGAGGAAACTATGGCTGCACCTTC
- - TRBJ2-3 TRBV10-3 CAISEEVSGGTAGTDTQYF TGTGCCATCAGTGAGGAAGTGTCAGGGGGGACCGCTGGCACAGATACGCAGTATTTT
- TRBD1 TRBJ1-5 TRBV4-1 CASSQGQDRRSQPQHF TGCGCCAGCAGCCAAGGACAGGACAGGCGATCGCAGCCCCAGCATTTT
few - TRBJ2-3 TRBV6-1 CASSVTSGDTQYF TGTGCCAGCAGTGTTACTTCCGGAGATACGCAGTATTTT
many - TRBJ2-7 TRBV3-1 CASSQDGYYEQYF TGTGCCAGCAGCCAGGACGGATACTACGAGCAGTACTTC
many - TRBJ2-7 TRBV28 CASSFFGNRGYEQYF TGTGCCAGCAGTTTTTTTGGAAACAGAGGCTACGAGCAGTACTTC
- TRBD2 TRBJ2-1 TRBV5-1 CASSLGGSGGFLRGSEQFF TGCGCCAGCAGCTTGGGAGGTAGCGGGGGGTTCCTGAGGGGGAGTGAGCAGTTCTTC
many - TRBJ1-3 TRBV11-2 CASAIGDSGNTIYF TGTGCCAGCGCAATCGGGGACTCTGGAAACACCATATATTTT
many - TRBJ2-1 TRBV12-3/TRBV12-4 CASSLSRGAGEQFF TGTGCCAGCAGTTTGAGTCGGGGGGCAGGTGAGCAGTTCTTC
- TRBD1 TRBJ2-2 TRBV30 CAWRTGGTGELFF TGTGCCTGGAGGACAGGGGGCACCGGGGAGCTGTTTTTT
few - TRBJ2-2 TRBV2 CASSVGWAGELFF TGTGCCAGCAGTGTGGGGTGGGCCGGGGAGCTGTTTTTT
few TRBD2 TRBJ2-3 TRBV6-1 CASSSHSGGTDTQYF TGTGCCAGCAGTTCCCATAGCGGGGGAACAGATACGCAGTATTTT
few TRBD1 TRBJ1-4 TRBV5-1 CASSLEGQKHEKLFF TGCGCCAGCAGCTTGGAGGGACAGAAGCATGAAAAACTGTTTTTT
many - TRBJ1-2 TRBV27 CASSPTEIHYGYTF TGTGCCAGCAGTCCTACCGAAATCCACTATGGCTACACCTTC
few - TRBJ1-5 TRBV6-2/TRBV6-3 CASDSASNQPQHF TGTGCCAGCGACTCAGCGAGCAATCAGCCCCAGCATTTT
few TRBD1 TRBJ2-7 TRBV14 CASSQDVGQAYEQYF TGTGCCAGCAGCCAAGATGTAGGACAGGCCTACGAGCAGTACTTC
- - TRBJ1-1 TRBV14 CASSPQDHTEAFF TGTGCCAGCAGCCCACAGGACCACACTGAAGCTTTCTTT
few - TRBJ2-7 TRBV12-3/TRBV12-4 CASSYRTGRSSYEQYF TGTGCCAGCAGTTACCGCACAGGGCGGAGCTCCTACGAGCAGTACTTC
few - TRBJ2-5 TRBV5-8 CASSSGSQGRGETQYF TGTGCCAGCAGCTCGGGATCGCAGGGGCGAGGGGAGACCCAGTACTTC
few TRBD1 TRBJ2-7 TRBV6-2/TRBV6-3 CATGTGPYEQYF TGTGCTACCGGGACAGGGCCCTACGAGCAGTACTTC
once - TRBJ2-6 TRBV9 CASSSHTGANVLTF TGTGCCAGCAGCTCCCACACTGGGGCCAACGTCCTGACTTTC
many - TRBJ2-3 TRBV7-2 CASSLVGQGWTDTQYF TGTGCCAGCAGCTTAGTAGGTCAGGGGTGGACAGATACGCAGTATTTT
- TRBD1 TRBJ2-3 TRBV18 CASSLRTGFLEDTQYF TGTGCCAGCTCCTTACGGACAGGGTTCTTGGAAGATACGCAGTATTTT